This T cell receptor beta chain was recorded in a study of T cells in Graves' hyperthyroidism and ophthalmopathy. In this sample, this clonotype turned up many times. Its target is unknown. Calling Graves' hyperthyroidism stable meant ophthalmopathy did not progress within 18 months. Each patient was aged 18 to 65 and had newly diagnosed hyperthyroidism of under 2 months' duration. Amplification yielded TCR beta CDR3 regions, with RNA transcripts as the source. The TCR CDR3 first-round RT-PCR relied on the HTBI primer set. TCRdb redid the calling of the multiplex PCR reads with MiXCR, one entry per CDR3 protein. There are approximately 630,000 distinct CDR3 sequences in the sample; roughly 16% occur only once, and about 3.8% lies in the top ten. CDR1 and CDR2 from the germline V gene are DFQATT and SNEGSKA (reference sequence). There are 17 residues in the CDR3. The J segment lost 4 bases and the V segment lost 0 bases, leaving 8 bases of the junction unmatched.

Study findings and constraints: Clonotypes that were expanded in thyroid above 0.001 mostly appeared in blood too.

Sequencing was done on a sample of blood. This chain links TRBV20-1 with TRBJ2-6; 8 bases are shared with TRBD2. The receptor's source is a woman in her 30s with Graves' hyperthyroidism. CDR3 in DNA: TGCAGTGCTAGAGATCGGGAGGGCCTGGAGGGGGCCAACGTCCTGACTTTC. It translates to CSARDREGLEGANVLTF.